Below are 17 T cell receptor beta chains sequenced from a single sample in a study of T cell responses to AZD1222 COVID-19 vaccine (dated by TCRdb to about 2021). The protocol used for the library was the immunoSEQ multiplex PCR assay. Drawn from immuneACCESS, this table holds only the in-frame rearrangements with V and J called that TCRdb kept. Clones are partly lost; checked studies trace under half to an unresolved V gene and leave the rest unexplained. Within this sample are tens of thousands of clones, with approximately 92% of them counted one time only. The ten largest clones add up to more than 2% of the sample. The time point label for this specimen denotes: about 28 days (+/-7) after the second vaccine dose. Specimen: peripheral blood, collected 28 days after the second AZD1222 dose. The receptors were sampled from an adult who received the AZD1222 COVID-19 vaccine.

The DNA of the CDR3 is TGTGCCAGCTTGAGAGGGGGGGACTATGGCTACACCTTC. The encoded protein is CASLRGGDYGYTF. The chain is built from TRBV12-3 or TRBV12-4 and TRBJ1-2; weak D call: TRBD1 (6 bases). V lost 8 bases, J lost 3 bases, and 13 bases lay in between. The CDR3 is made up of 13 amino acids.

The genes are TRBV7-2 and TRBJ1-6; D is ambiguous. The CDR3 contains 15 residues. Per the germline V gene, CDR1 is SGHTA and CDR2 is FQGNSA. Trimming removed 1 base at V and 4 bases at J, with 8 bases between. CDR3 coding DNA: TGTGCCAGCAGCTTAGTCGGAGATTATAATTCACCCCTCCACTTT. Encoded protein: CASSLVGDYNSPLHF. Full variable domain (missing parts from reference TRBV7-2 and TRBJ1-6): GAGVSQSPSNKVTEKGKDVELRCDPISGHTALYWYRQSLGQGLEFLIYFQGNSAPDKSGLPSDRFSAERTGGSVSTLTIQRTQQEDSAVYLCASSLVGDYNSPLHFGNGTRLTVT.

This chain connects TRBV4-3 to TRBJ2-1; 12 bases fit TRBD2. The V gene end was trimmed by 0 bases and the J gene end by 5 bases; junction bases not matched to a gene: 5. The CDR3 is made up of 17 amino acids. Germline values: CDR1 LGHNA, CDR2 YSLEER. CDR3 bases: TGCGCCAGCAGCCAAGATGTGCTAGCGGGGGGGCACAATGAGCAGTTCTTC. Amino acids: CASSQDVLAGGHNEQFF.

This clone was found a few times. The chain joins TRBV19 to TRBJ1-6, with D perhaps matching TRBD1 (5 bases). V gave up 4 bases and J gave up 11 bases, with 18 bases separating them. Germline V gene sequence: CDR1 LNHDA, CDR2 SQIVND (reference sequence). The CDR3 consists of 15 residues. The chain's CDR3 is CASSTGFVQYPPLHF. CDR3 DNA: TGTGCCAGTAGTACAGGGTTCGTCCAATATCCACCCCTCCACTTT.

This clone showed up just a few times. V usage is TRBV27 and J usage is TRBJ1-6, with 7 positions matching TRBD1. This CDR3 has 18 residues. Germline trimming cut 10 bases from V and 5 bases from J; bases unmatched to any gene: 20. Germline V lookup: CDR1 MNHEY, CDR2 SMNVEV (reference sequence). The CDR3: CANPNRREDRDNNSPLHF. As DNA, the CDR3 is TGTGCCAACCCAAACCGACGGGAAGACAGGGACAATAATTCACCCCTCCACTTT.

The CDR3 here is CAWSMRHETDTQYF. In DNA, the CDR3 is TGTGCCTGGAGCATGAGACATGAGACCGATACGCAGTATTTT. V gene TRBV30 combines with J gene TRBJ2-3; D uncertain. The CDR3 extends over 14 amino acids. V was clipped by 3 bases and J by 6 bases, with 16 bases between them. Germline CDR1 reads GTSNPN; CDR2 reads SVGIG (reference sequence).

V gene TRBV2 combines with J gene TRBJ2-7, with 8 bases lining up with TRBD1. The V and J ends lost 6 bases and 4 bases, in that order; junction bases with no gene match: 2. The CDR3 runs 12 residues. Looked up from germline, CDR1 is SNHLY and CDR2 is FYNNEI. As DNA, the CDR3 is TGTGCCAGCAGCCAGGGGGCTTACGAGCAGTACTTC. Protein: CASSQGAYEQYF.

The chain is built from TRBV9 and TRBJ1-1; D might be TRBD1 (5 bases). This CDR3 contains 14 residues. Germline V gene lookup returns CDR1 SGDLS and CDR2 YYNGEE. Trimming stripped 3 bases from V and 6 bases from J, with 15 bases between. The CDR3 coding sequence is TGTGCCAGCAGCGGACGGGGGGGGACGCCTGAAGCTTTCTTT. This sequence encodes CASSGRGGTPEAFF.

This clone was detected only a few times. The chain joins TRBV5-4 to TRBJ2-1; 9 bases agree with TRBD2. CDR1 SGHNT and CDR2 YYREEE come from the germline V gene (reference sequence). CDR3 length: 15 residues. V trimming: 4 bases; J trimming: 6 bases; junction bases outside the gene matches: 8. This CDR3 reads CASSRLAEGFNEQFF. CDR3 DNA sequence: TGTGCCAGCAGCCGACTAGCGGAGGGCTTCAATGAGCAGTTCTTC.

The CDR3 coding sequence is TGCGCCAGCAGGCGGGGCCCGACCGGGGAGCTGTTTTTT. As protein: CASRRGPTGELFF. This chain uses TRBV10-2 with TRBJ2-2, with a weak D call TRBD2 (6 bases). CDR3 length equals 13 residues. Germline-derived CDR1 and CDR2 are WSHSY and SAAADI. The V end lost 6 bases, the J end lost 5 bases, and 10 bases lay between the germline ends.

The count of this clone is one. The V gene is TRBV12-3 or TRBV12-4, the J gene TRBJ1-1, with unresolved D. The V gene lost 6 bases and the J gene lost 6 bases, with 8 bases spanning the gap. This CDR3 spans 11 amino acids. CDR3 in amino acids: CASSPGSEAFF. Written as DNA, the CDR3 is TGTGCCAGCAGCCCCGGTTCTGAAGCTTTCTTT.

This chain connects TRBV3-1 (or the pseudogene TRBV3-2) to TRBJ2-1, with D hard to call. CDR3 length: 15 residues. Germline-derived CDR1 and CDR2 are LGHDT and YNNKEL (reference sequence). Trimming left V 2 bases short and J 6 bases short, with 14 bases between. CDR3 loop: CASSQTPWQLNEQFF. The DNA of the CDR3 is TGTGCCAGCAGCCAAACCCCCTGGCAACTCAATGAGCAGTTCTTC.

This chain uses TRBV6-5 with TRBJ2-7, with 11 bases lining up with TRBD2. The CDR3 sequence is 14 residues long. The J segment lost 1 base and the V segment lost 10 bases, leaving 6 bases of the junction unmatched. CDR1 is MNHEY, CDR2 SVGAGI, per germline. The CDR3 protein is CATTGLAGSYEQYF. The CDR3 region has the DNA TGTGCCACAACCGGACTAGCGGGTTCCTACGAGCAGTACTTC.

The V call is TRBV9, the J call TRBJ1-4; 12 nucleotides match TRBD1. The ends lost 3 bases at V and 1 base at J; junction bases unmatched: 7. This CDR3 contains 18 residues. Germline V gene data show CDR1 as SGDLS and CDR2 as YYNGEE. In nucleotides, the CDR3 is TGTGCCAGCAGCGGCCGGGACAGGGGGCCGAGAACTAATGAAAAACTGTTTTTT. Translation gives CASSGRDRGPRTNEKLFF.

V usage is TRBV30 and J usage is TRBJ2-3, with unresolved D. Trimming pared 6 bases from V and 3 bases from J, leaving 4 bases between. CDR1 GTSNPN and CDR2 SVGIG come from the germline V gene (reference sequence). The CDR3 loop spans 10 amino acids. Here the CDR3 DNA reads TGTGCCTGTCTTACAGATACGCAGTATTTT. This translates into CACLTDTQYF.

The genes are TRBV7-9 and TRBJ1-2; TRBD1 matches 9 bases. J gave up 8 bases and V 4 bases, and 14 bases lay outside the gene matches. CDR3 length equals 16 residues. Germline V CDR1 and CDR2: SEHNR, FQNEAQ (reference sequence). DNA for the CDR3: TGTGCCAGCAGCTCTGCTACCGGGACAGGGTACGAGGGCTACACCTTC. This encodes CASSSATGTGYEGYTF.

The rearrangement links TRBV20-1 to TRBJ2-7; the D is unclear. Trimming pared 1 base from V and 5 bases from J, leaving 6 bases between. CDR3 size: 11 residues. Germline values: CDR1 DFQATT, CDR2 SNEGSKA (reference sequence). The CDR3 spells CSARAVHEQYF. The CDR3 coding sequence is TGCAGTGCTAGAGCGGTCCACGAGCAGTACTTC.